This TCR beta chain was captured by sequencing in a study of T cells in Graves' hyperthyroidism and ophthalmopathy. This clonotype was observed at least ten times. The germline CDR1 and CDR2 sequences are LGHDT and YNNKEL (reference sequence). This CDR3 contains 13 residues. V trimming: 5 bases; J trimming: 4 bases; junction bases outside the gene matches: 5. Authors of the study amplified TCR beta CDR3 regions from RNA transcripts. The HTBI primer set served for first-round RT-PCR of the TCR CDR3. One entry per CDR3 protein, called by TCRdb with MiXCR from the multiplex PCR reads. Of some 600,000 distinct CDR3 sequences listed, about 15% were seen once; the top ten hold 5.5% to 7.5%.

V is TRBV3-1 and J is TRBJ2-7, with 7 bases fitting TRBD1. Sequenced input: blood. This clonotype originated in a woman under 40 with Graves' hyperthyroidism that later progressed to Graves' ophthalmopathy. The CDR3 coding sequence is TGTGCCAGCAGCGGAGAGGGGGCTTACGAGCAGTACTTC. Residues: CASSGEGAYEQYF.